This section outlines one TCR beta chain sequence together with its context. The data originate from a study of blood T cell repertoires in COVID-19. Study summary: The analysed material was cDNA or gDNA that came from T cells, B-cell-depleted T cells, or PBMCs.

Germline V gene sequence: CDR1 MNHEY, CDR2 SMNVEV (reference sequence). The CDR3 is 17 residues long. Trimming took 6 bases from V and 8 from J; bases not matched to a gene: 15. TCRdb's copy holds only in-frame clones and misses some; the assay was immunoSEQ multiplex PCR. The top ten clones hold 5.5% to 8% of a sample with fewer than 50,000 clones, just under 70% of them seen once. The sample was peripheral blood. The clonotype originates from an elderly man with acute or convalescent COVID-19. The chain employs TRBV27 and TRBJ1-6; 8 bases are shared with TRBD1. This chain's CDR3 is CASRDRGIAVRDSPLHF. CDR3 in DNA: TGTGCCAGCAGAGACAGGGGTATCGCCGTGAGGGATTCACCCCTCCACTTT.